This TCR beta chain was sequenced for a study of cytomegalovirus exposure and HLA in healthy donors. The CDR3 has 15 residues. V dropped 0 bases and J dropped 1 base, with 12 bases sitting between them. Germline V gene sequence: CDR1 GTSNPN, CDR2 SVGIG (reference sequence). The study ran its PCR with 60 Vbeta and 13 Jbeta primers. Sequencing used immunoSEQ multiplex PCR; TCRdb keeps in-frame clones, though not all of them. Among about 63,000 clones listed, approximately 73% were seen once. The clonotype originates from a man aged 50 to 59 in good health and CMV-seronegative. Sequenced input: PBMCs. The chain has TRBV30 and TRBJ1-1; D is ambiguous. The CDR3 DNA sequence: TGTGCCTGGAGTGTACGTGGGAGAGCGAACACTGAAGCTTTCTTT. Protein sequence: CAWSVRGRANTEAFF.